One and the same sample provided the 22 T cell receptor beta chains below, sequenced in a study of blood T cell repertoires in COVID-19. TCRdb's table, derived via immunoSEQ multiplex PCR, lists solely in-frame clones and lacks some. This sample has some 290,000 clones; about 88% occur once, and the top ten carry 3.6%. Sequenced sample: peripheral blood. Every receptor here comes from a young man with active or convalescent COVID-19.

The chain combines TRBV2 with TRBJ2-1; a possible D gene is TRBD2 (6 bases). In germline, CDR1 is SNHLY, CDR2 FYNNEI. The length of the CDR3 is 16 residues. The V gene lost 5 bases and the J gene lost 3 bases, with 17 bases spanning the gap. The CDR3 DNA reads TGTGCCAGCAGTCCGGAGGGTGGAACGGTCTACAATGAGCAGTTCTTC. This sequence encodes CASSPEGGTVYNEQFF.

This chain connects TRBV3-1 (or the pseudogene TRBV3-2) to TRBJ1-5, with TRBD1 matching over 9 bases. V shed 4 bases and J 4 bases; nucleotides not matched to a gene: 2. The CDR3 sequence is 14 residues long. Germline CDR1 and CDR2: LGHDT and YNNKEL (reference sequence). CDR3 region: CASSPGQGNQPQHF. The CDR3 coding sequence is TGTGCCAGCAGCCCCGGACAGGGGAATCAGCCCCAGCATTTT.

V usage is TRBV27 and J usage is TRBJ1-5; D ambiguous. V was trimmed by 2 bases and J by 5 bases, leaving 10 bases between them. In germline, CDR1 is MNHEY, CDR2 SMNVEV (reference sequence). The CDR3 is 14 residues long. CDR3 protein: CASSLGQEDQPQHF. CDR3 nucleotide sequence: TGTGCCAGCAGTTTAGGGCAGGAGGATCAGCCCCAGCATTTT.

This rearrangement joins TRBV28 to TRBJ1-4; a possible D gene is TRBD1 (5 bases). V shed 1 base and J shed 8 bases, with 8 bases lying between them. The CDR3 loop spans 13 amino acids. CDR1 and CDR2 (germline): MDHEN, SYDVKM. The CDR3 DNA is TGTGCCAGCAGTTTATCAGGGTACGAAAAACTGTTTTTT. It specifies CASSLSGYEKLFF.

The chain couples TRBV4-3 to TRBJ1-1; weak D call: TRBD1 (5 bases). CDR1 is LGHNA, CDR2 YSLEER, per germline. The CDR3 runs to 17 residues. Trimming left V 2 bases short and J 8 bases short, with 24 bases between. The CDR3 region has the DNA TGCGCCAGCAGCCAACTCTCCAGGGAAACAGCACCGCTAGAAGCTTTCTTT. Its translation: CASSQLSRETAPLEAFF.

This rearrangement joins TRBV4-1 to TRBJ2-5; 8 bases line up with TRBD2. Per the germline V gene, CDR1 is MGHRA and CDR2 is YSYEKL. The V and J ends lost 4 bases and 2 bases, in that order; junction bases with no gene match: 6. The CDR3 covers 15 residues. The CDR3 DNA follows: TGCGCCAGCAGCCGCCTGGGCGGGGGGCAAGAGACCCAGTACTTC. This sequence encodes CASSRLGGGQETQYF.

The chain links TRBV4-2 to TRBJ2-6; tentative D call: TRBD1 (5 bases). CDR1 is LGHNA and CDR2 is YNFKEQ in the germline V gene. This CDR3 is built from 16 residues. V lost 0 bases, J lost 2 bases, and 8 bases lay in between. The CDR3 spells CASSQDRAPGANVLTF. CDR3 coding DNA: TGTGCCAGCAGCCAAGACAGGGCCCCTGGGGCCAACGTCCTGACTTTC.

The chain uses TRBV24-1 and TRBJ2-2, with a possible D match to TRBD2 (6 bases). Germline CDR1 KGHDR, CDR2 SFDVKD. The CDR3 has 13 residues. The germline V and J ends were trimmed by 7 bases and 7 bases, with 12 bases remaining between them. In DNA, the CDR3 is TGTGCCACCAGGGGACCGGGGGTCGGGGAGCTGTTTTTT. Protein product: CATRGPGVGELFF.

This clone was seen just once. J is TRBJ1-2 and V is TRBV10-3; D ambiguous. Germline V gene sequence: CDR1 ENHRY, CDR2 SYGVKD. The CDR3 has 12 amino acids. Deletions cut 8 bases from V and 2 bases from J, with 9 bases between. This CDR3 is CAIGTGNYGYTF. As DNA, the CDR3 is TGTGCCATCGGTACGGGGAACTATGGCTACACCTTC.

V is TRBV11-2 and J is TRBJ2-3, with TRBD1 as a possible D gene (6 bases). This CDR3 is built from 17 residues. Germline CDR1 reads SGHAT; CDR2 reads FQNNGV. V lost 5 bases, J lost 2 bases, and 20 bases lay in between. The CDR3 is CASSRRQVWATTDTQYF. CDR3 nucleotides: TGTGCCAGCAGCAGAAGACAGGTGTGGGCCACCACAGATACGCAGTATTTT.

This chain links TRBV20-1 with TRBJ2-1, with unresolved D. Looked up from germline, CDR1 is DFQATT and CDR2 is SNEGSKA (reference sequence). V was trimmed by 1 base and J by 6 bases, leaving 4 bases between them. CDR3 size: 11 residues. The CDR3 DNA reads TGCAGTGCTAGAGGGCCCAATGAGCAGTTCTTC. This codes for CSARGPNEQFF.

The V and J genes are TRBV19 and TRBJ2-7; 10 positions match TRBD1. V dropped 6 bases and J dropped 6; count of bases not matched to a gene: 5. Germline V lookup: CDR1 LNHDA, CDR2 SQIVND (reference sequence). CDR3 length: 13 residues. The CDR3 DNA reads TGTGCCAGTAGCGACAGGACAGGGGGCGAGCAGTACTTC. Its translation: CASSDRTGGEQYF. The entire variable domain, with the rest obtained from reference TRBV19 and TRBJ2-7, is as follows: DGGITQSPKYLFRKEGQNVTLSCEQNLNHDAMYWYRQDPGQGLRLIYYSQIVNDFQKGDIAEGYSVSREKKESFPLTVTSAQKNPTAFYLCASSDRTGGEQYFGPGTRLTVT.

The chain links TRBV29-1 to TRBJ1-2; 10 positions agree with TRBD1. The CDR3 spans 12 residues. The germline CDR1 and CDR2 sequences are SQVTM and ANQGSEA. The J segment lost 8 bases and the V segment lost 4 bases, leaving 4 bases of the junction unmatched. The CDR3 nucleotides are TGCAGCGTTGGAGACAGGGGGCAAGGCTACACCTTC. Translation: CSVGDRGQGYTF.

The chain carries TRBV14 and TRBJ2-7, with TRBD2 matching over 13 bases. This CDR3 is built from 15 residues. CDR1 and CDR2 from the germline V gene are SGHDN and FVKESK. With 4 bases clipped from V and 4 bases from J, the junction kept 4 bases outside the gene matches. The CDR3 sequence is CASSPTSGRVYEQYF. The CDR3 nucleotides read TGTGCCAGCAGCCCAACTAGCGGGAGGGTGTACGAGCAGTACTTC.

This chain joins TRBV5-1 and TRBJ2-1; possible D gene TRBD2, 5 bases. The V and J ends lost 0 bases and 5 bases respectively, with 12 bases between them. This CDR3 region has 15 residues. Per germline, CDR1 SGHRS and CDR2 YFSETQ. In DNA, the CDR3 is TGCGCCAGCAGCTTGGCAGGCGGGCTAAACAATGAGCAGTTCTTC. Translated: CASSLAGGLNNEQFF.

The V gene is TRBV4-1, the J gene TRBJ1-2; the match to TRBD1 covers 10 bases. Germline assignment: CDR1 MGHRA and CDR2 YSYEKL. This CDR3 has 15 amino acids. Trimming took 6 bases from V and 10 from J; bases not matched to a gene: 14. For the CDR3, the DNA is TGCGCCAGCAGTTCCGGGACAGGGGCAGATTGGGACTACACCTTC. Amino acids: CASSSGTGADWDYTF.

V gene TRBV19 combines with J gene TRBJ2-1; 7 nucleotides match TRBD2. The CDR3 consists of 14 residues. From germline, CDR1 is LNHDA and CDR2 SQIVND (reference sequence). J was trimmed by 6 bases and V by 5 bases; bases with no gene match: 7. The CDR3: CASSPSLAPNEQFF. The CDR3 DNA is TGTGCCAGTAGTCCCTCACTAGCGCCCAATGAGCAGTTCTTC.

The chain employs TRBV28 and TRBJ2-1; D unresolved. Germline V CDR1 and CDR2: MDHEN, SYDVKM. This CDR3 spans 11 amino acids. V lost 7 bases, J lost 8 bases, and 9 bases lay in between. CDR3 coding DNA: TGTGCCAGCACTTCTCAGGATGAGCAGTTCTTC. Amino acids: CASTSQDEQFF. Complete variable domain (other parts from reference TRBV28 and TRBJ2-1): DVKVTQSSRYLVKRTGEKVFLECVQDMDHENMFWYRQDPGLGLRLIYFSYDVKMKEKGDIPEGYSVSREKKERFSLILESASTNQTSMYLCASTSQDEQFFGPGTRLTVL.

The rearrangement links TRBV5-6 to TRBJ2-1, with D maybe TRBD1 (5 bases). V gave up 4 bases and J gave up 4 bases, with 15 bases separating them. The germline gives CDR1 SGHDT, CDR2 YYEEEE. The CDR3 has 15 amino acids. The CDR3 region is CASSADTDLYNEQFF. CDR3 bases: TGTGCCAGCAGCGCGGACACGGATCTTTACAATGAGCAGTTCTTC.

This clone was counted once. The chain has TRBV11-2 and TRBJ1-3, with D unclear. Germline assignment: CDR1 SGHAT and CDR2 FQNNGV. The ends were cut back, 11 bases at V and 2 bases at J, with 16 bases in the middle. CDR3 size: 14 residues. As DNA, the CDR3 is TGTGCCGTCCACCCCACAGTCACTGGAAACACCATATATTTT. This encodes CAVHPTVTGNTIYF.

This clone was seen a few times. The chain couples TRBV5-8 to TRBJ2-3; a weak D match, TRBD2 (6 bases). Germline V lookup: CDR1 SGHTS, CDR2 YDEGEE. This CDR3 is built from 15 residues. With 0 bases removed from V and 3 bases from J, the gap between germline ends came to 11 bases. CDR3: CASSLAGVGTDTQYF. The CDR3 DNA follows: TGTGCCAGCAGCTTGGCGGGAGTAGGTACAGATACGCAGTATTTT.

V gene TRBV15 combines with J gene TRBJ2-3; TRBD2 aligns across 12 bases. The CDR3 runs 17 residues. Germline V CDR1 and CDR2: LNHNV, YYDKDF (reference sequence). Trimming removed 2 bases from V and 2 bases from J; junction bases left unmatched: 5. The CDR3 DNA sequence: TGTGCCACCAGCAGATTACTAGCGGGAGGCTCCACAGATACGCAGTATTTT. This encodes CATSRLLAGGSTDTQYF.